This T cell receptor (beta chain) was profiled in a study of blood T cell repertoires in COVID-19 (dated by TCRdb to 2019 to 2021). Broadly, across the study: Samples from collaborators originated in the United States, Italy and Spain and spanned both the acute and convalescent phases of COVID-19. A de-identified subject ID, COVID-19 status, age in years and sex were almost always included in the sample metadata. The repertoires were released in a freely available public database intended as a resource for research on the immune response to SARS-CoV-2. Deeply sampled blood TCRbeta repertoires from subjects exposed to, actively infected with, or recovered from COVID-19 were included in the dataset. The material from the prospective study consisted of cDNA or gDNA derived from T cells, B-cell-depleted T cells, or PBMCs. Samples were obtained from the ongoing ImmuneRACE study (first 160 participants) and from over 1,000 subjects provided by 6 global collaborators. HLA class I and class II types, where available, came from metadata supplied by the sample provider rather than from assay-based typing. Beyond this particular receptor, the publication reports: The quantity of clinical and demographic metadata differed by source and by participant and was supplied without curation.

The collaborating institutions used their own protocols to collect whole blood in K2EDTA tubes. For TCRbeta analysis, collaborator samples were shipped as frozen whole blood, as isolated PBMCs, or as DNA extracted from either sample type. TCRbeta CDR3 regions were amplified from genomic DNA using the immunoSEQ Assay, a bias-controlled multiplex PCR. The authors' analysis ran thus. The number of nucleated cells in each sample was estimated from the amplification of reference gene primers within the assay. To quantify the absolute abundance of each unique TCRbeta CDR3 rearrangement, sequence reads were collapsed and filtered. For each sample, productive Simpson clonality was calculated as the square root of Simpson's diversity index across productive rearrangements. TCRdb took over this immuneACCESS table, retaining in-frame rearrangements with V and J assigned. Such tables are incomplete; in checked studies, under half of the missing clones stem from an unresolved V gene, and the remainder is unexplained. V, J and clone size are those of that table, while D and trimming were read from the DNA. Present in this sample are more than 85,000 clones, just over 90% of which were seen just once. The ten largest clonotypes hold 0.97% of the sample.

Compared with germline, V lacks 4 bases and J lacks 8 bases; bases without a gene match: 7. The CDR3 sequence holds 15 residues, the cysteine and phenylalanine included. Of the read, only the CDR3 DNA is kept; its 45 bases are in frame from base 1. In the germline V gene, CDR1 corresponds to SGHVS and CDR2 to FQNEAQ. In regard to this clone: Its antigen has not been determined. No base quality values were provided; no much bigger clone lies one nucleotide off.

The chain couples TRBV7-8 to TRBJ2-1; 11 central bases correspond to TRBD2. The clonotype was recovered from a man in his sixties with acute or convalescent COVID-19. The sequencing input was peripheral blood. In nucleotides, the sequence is TGTGCCAGCAGCTCATCACTAGCGGGAGAAGATGAGCAGTTCTTC. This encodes CASSSSLAGEDEQFF. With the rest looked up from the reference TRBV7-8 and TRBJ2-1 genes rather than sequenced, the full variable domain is GAGVSQSPRYKVAKRGQDVALRCDPISGHVSLFWYQQALGQGPEFLTYFQNEAQLDKSGLPSDRFFAERPEGSVSTLKIQRTQQEDSAVYLCASSSSLAGEDEQFFGPGTRLTVL.